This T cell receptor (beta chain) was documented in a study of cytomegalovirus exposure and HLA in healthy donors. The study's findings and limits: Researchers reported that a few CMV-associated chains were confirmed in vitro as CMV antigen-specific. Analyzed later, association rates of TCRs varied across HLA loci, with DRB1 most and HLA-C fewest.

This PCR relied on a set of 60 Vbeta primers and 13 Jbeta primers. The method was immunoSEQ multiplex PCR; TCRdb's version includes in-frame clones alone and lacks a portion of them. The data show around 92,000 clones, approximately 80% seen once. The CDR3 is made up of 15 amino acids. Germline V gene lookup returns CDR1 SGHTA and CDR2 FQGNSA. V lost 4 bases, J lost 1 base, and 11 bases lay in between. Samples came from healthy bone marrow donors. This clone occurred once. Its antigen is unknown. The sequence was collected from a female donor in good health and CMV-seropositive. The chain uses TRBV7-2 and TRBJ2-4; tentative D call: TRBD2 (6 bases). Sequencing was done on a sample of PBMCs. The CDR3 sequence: CASSSFSGAKNIQYF. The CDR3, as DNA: TGTGCCAGCAGCTCGTTTAGCGGCGCCAAAAACATTCAGTACTTC.